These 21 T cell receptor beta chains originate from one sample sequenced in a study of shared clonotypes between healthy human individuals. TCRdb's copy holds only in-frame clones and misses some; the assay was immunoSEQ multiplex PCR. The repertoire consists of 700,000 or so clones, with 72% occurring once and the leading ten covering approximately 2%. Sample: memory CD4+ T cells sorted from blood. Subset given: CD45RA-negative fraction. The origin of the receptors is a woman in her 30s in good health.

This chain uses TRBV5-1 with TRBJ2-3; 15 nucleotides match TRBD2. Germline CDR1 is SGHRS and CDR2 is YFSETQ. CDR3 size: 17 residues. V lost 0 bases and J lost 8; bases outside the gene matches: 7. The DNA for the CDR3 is TGCGCCAGCAGCTTGGCCGGTGCGGGACTAGCGGGAGGTACGCAGTATTTT. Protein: CASSLAGAGLAGGTQYF. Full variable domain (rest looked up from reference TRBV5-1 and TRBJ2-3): KAGVTQTPRYLIKTRGQQVTLSCSPISGHRSVSWYQQTPGQGLQFLFEYFSETQRNKGNFPGRFSGRQFSNSRSEMNVSTLELGDSALYLCASSLAGAGLAGGTQYFGPGTRLTVL.

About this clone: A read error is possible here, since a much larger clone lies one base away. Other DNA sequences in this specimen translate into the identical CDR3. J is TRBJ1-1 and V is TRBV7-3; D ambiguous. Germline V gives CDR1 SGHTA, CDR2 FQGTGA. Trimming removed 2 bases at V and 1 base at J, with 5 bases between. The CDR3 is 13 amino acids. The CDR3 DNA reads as TGTGCCAGCAGCTTAGGGCAGAACACTGAAGCTTTCTTT. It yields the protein CASSLGQNTEAFF.

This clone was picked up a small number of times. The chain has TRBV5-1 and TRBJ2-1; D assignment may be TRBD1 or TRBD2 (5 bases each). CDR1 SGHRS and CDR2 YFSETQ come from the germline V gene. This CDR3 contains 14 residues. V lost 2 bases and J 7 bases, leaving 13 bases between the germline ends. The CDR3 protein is CASSFGTAGNEQFF. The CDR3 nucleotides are TGCGCCAGCAGCTTTGGGACGGCCGGGAATGAGCAGTTCTTC.

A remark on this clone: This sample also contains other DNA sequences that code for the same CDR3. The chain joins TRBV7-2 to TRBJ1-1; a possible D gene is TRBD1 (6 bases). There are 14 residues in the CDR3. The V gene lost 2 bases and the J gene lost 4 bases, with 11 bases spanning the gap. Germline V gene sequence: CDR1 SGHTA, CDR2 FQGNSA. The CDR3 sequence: CASSLLQGVTEAFF. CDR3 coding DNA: TGTGCCAGCAGCTTATTACAGGGTGTCACTGAAGCTTTCTTT. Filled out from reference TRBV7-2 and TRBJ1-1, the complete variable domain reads GAGVSQSPSNKVTEKGKDVELRCDPISGHTALYWYRQSLGQGLEFLIYFQGNSAPDKSGLPSDRFSAERTGGSVSTLTIQRTQQEDSAVYLCASSLLQGVTEAFFGQGTRLTVV.

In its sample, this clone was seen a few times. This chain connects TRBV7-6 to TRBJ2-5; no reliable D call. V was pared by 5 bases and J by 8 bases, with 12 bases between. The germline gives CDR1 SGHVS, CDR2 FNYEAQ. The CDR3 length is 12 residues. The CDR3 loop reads CASSGWSRTQYF. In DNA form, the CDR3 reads TGTGCCAGCAGCGGTTGGAGCCGAACCCAGTACTTC.

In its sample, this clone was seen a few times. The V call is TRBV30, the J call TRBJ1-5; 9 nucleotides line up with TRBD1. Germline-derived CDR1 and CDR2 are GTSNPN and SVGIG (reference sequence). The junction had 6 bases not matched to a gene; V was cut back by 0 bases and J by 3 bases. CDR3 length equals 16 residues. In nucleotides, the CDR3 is TGTGCCTGGAGTGTACTGGGACAGGGTAACAATCAGCCCCAGCATTTT. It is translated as CAWSVLGQGNNQPQHF.

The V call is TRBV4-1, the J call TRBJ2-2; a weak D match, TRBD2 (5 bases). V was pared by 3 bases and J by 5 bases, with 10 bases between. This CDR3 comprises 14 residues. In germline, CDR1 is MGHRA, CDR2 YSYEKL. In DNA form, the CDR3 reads TGCGCCAGCAGCCACAACCAGCGGACCGGGGAGCTGTTTTTT. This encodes CASSHNQRTGELFF.

CDR3 residues: CASSGGRASGANVLTF. In DNA form, the CDR3 reads TGTGCCAGCAGTGGGGGTCGGGCGTCAGGGGCCAACGTCCTGACTTTC. V and J are TRBV28 and TRBJ2-6; D is tentatively TRBD1 or TRBD2 (5 bases each). Trimming stripped 5 bases from V and 4 bases from J, with 15 bases between. Germline assignment: CDR1 MDHEN and CDR2 SYDVKM. The CDR3 covers 16 residues.

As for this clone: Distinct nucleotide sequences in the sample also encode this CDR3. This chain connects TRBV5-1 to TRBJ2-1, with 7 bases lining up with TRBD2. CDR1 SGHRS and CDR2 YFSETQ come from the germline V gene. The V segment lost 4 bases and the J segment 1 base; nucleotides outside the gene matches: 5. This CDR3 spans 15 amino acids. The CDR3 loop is CASSRSSGSYNEQFF. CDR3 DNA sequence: TGCGCCAGCAGCAGGTCTAGCGGATCCTACAATGAGCAGTTCTTC.

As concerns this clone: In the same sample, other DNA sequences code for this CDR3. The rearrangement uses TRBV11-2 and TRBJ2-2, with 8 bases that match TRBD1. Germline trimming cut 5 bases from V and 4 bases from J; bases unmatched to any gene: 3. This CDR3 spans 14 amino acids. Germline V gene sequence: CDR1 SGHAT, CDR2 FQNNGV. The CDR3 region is CASSLQGATGELFF. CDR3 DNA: TGTGCCAGCAGCCTTCAGGGGGCCACCGGGGAGCTGTTTTTT.

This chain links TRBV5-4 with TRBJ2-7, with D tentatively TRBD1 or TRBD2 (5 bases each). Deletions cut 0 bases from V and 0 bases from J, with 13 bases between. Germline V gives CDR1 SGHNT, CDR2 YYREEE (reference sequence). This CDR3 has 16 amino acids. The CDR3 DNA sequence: TGTGCCAGCAGCTTGGGGGATGGGACCGGCTCCTACGAGCAGTACTTC. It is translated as CASSLGDGTGSYEQYF.

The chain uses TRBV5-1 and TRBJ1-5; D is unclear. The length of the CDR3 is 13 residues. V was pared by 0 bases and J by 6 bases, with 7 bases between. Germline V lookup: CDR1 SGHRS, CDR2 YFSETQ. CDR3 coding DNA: TGCGCCAGCAGCTTGGATGGGGTTCAGCCCCAGCATTTT. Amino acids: CASSLDGVQPQHF.

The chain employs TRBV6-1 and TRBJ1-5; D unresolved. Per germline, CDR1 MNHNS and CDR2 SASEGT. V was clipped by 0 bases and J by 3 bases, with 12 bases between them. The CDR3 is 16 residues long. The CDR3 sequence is CASSEAFGGINQPQHF. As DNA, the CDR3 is TGTGCCAGCAGTGAAGCCTTCGGCGGGATCAATCAGCCCCAGCATTTT.

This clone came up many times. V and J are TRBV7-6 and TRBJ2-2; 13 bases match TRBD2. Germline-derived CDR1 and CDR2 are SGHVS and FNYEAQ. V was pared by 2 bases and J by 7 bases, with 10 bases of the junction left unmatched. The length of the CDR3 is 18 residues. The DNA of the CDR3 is TGTGCCAGCAGCTTAAACGTACTAGCGGGAGGGCCGAGCGGGGAGCTGTTTTTT. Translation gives CASSLNVLAGGPSGELFF.

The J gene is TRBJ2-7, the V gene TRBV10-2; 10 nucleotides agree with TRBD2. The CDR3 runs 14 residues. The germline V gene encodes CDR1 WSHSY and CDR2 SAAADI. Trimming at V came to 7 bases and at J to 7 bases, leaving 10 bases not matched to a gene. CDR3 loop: CASKLAGTVLEQYF. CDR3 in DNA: TGCGCCAGCAAACTAGCGGGGACGGTCCTGGAGCAGTACTTC.

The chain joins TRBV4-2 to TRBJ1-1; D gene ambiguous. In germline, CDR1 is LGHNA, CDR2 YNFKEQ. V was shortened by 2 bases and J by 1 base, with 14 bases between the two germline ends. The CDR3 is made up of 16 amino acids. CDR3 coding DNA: TGTGCCAGCAGCCAATTTGTCTTTGCAGGGAACACTGAAGCTTTCTTT. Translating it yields CASSQFVFAGNTEAFF.

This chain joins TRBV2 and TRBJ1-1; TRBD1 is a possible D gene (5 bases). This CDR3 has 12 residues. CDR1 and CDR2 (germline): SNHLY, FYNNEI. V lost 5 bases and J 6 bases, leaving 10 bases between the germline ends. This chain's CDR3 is CASSTIGAEAFF. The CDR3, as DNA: TGTGCCAGCAGTACCATAGGGGCTGAAGCTTTCTTT.

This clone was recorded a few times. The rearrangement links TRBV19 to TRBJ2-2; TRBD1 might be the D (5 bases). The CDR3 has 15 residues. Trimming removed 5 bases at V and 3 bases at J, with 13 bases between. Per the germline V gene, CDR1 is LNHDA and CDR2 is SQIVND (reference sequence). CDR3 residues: CASSFRTQYTGELFF. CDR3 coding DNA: TGTGCCAGTAGTTTTAGGACACAATACACCGGGGAGCTGTTTTTT.

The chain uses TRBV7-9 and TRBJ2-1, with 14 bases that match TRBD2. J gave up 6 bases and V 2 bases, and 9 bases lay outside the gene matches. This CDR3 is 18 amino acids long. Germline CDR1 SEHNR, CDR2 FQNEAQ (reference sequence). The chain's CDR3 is CASSLKVRLAGGRNEQFF. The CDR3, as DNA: TGTGCCAGCAGCTTAAAGGTGCGACTAGCGGGAGGGCGCAATGAGCAGTTCTTC.

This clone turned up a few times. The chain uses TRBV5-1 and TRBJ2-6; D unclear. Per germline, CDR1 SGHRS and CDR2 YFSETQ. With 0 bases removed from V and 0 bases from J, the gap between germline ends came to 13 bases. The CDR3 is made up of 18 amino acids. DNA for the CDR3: TGCGCCAGCAGCTTGGGTGGGTTTGGTCTCTCTGGGGCCAACGTCCTGACTTTC. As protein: CASSLGGFGLSGANVLTF.

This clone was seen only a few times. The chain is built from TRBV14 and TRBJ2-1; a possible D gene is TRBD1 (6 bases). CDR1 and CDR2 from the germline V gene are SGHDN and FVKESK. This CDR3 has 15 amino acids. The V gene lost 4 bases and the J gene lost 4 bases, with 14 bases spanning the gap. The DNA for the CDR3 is TGTGCCAGCAGCCCGGGTGCCGGACAGTACAATGAGCAGTTCTTC. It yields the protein CASSPGAGQYNEQFF.